Below, 10 T cell receptor beta chains from the same sample are listed, as sequenced in a study of shared clonotypes between healthy human individuals. Profiling relied on immunoSEQ multiplex PCR, and the TCRdb table lists in-frame clones only, not all of them. This sample has approximately 1.1 million clones; about four fifths occur once, and the top ten carry about 0.52%. The material sequenced was memory CD4+ T cells from PBMCs. Sample subset: CD45RA-negative fraction. These receptors originate from a man younger than 35 in good health. Some clones in this sample may be carry-over from other donors' samples.

The V and J genes are TRBV7-9 and TRBJ2-7; the D is unclear. The V and J ends lost 5 bases and 4 bases respectively, with 6 bases between them. Germline V gene data show CDR1 as SEHNR and CDR2 as FQNEAQ (reference sequence). The CDR3 sequence is 11 residues long. As DNA, the CDR3 is TGTGCCAGCAGCCTAGAGTACGAGCAGTACTTC. Residues: CASSLEYEQYF.

The chain is built from TRBV6-6 and TRBJ1-2; 9 bases align to TRBD1. CDR1 and CDR2 (germline): MNHNY, SVGAGI (reference sequence). This CDR3 is 15 amino acids long. J gave up 6 bases and V 7 bases, and 12 bases lay outside the gene matches. This CDR3 is CASILDRGRGDGYTF. The CDR3 DNA follows: TGTGCCAGCATCCTGGACAGGGGCAGGGGCGATGGCTACACCTTC.

This clone was seen more than once but under ten times. V gene TRBV28 combines with J gene TRBJ2-3; D is possibly TRBD1 (5 bases). Germline lookup yields CDR1 MDHEN and CDR2 SYDVKM. V was trimmed by 3 bases and J by 0 bases, leaving 10 bases between them. There are 15 residues in the CDR3. CDR3 sequence (DNA): TGTGCCAGCAGTTTTGGGGCTTCGAGCACAGATACGCAGTATTTT. This translates into CASSFGASSTDTQYF.

This clone was seen a single time. The chain employs TRBV4-1 and TRBJ2-5; D call uncertain. Germline V CDR1 and CDR2: MGHRA, YSYEKL. This CDR3 region has 13 residues. V dropped 3 bases and J dropped 5 bases, with 10 bases sitting between them. The DNA of the CDR3 is TGCGCCAGCAGCCAGCTAGATTTTGAGACCCAGTACTTC. It encodes CASSQLDFETQYF.

J is TRBJ2-1 and V is TRBV18; the match to TRBD2 covers 7 bases. This CDR3 contains 16 residues. V was pared by 3 bases and J by 7 bases, with 12 bases of the junction left unmatched. The V gene's germline CDR1 is KGHSH and CDR2 LQKENI. The CDR3 DNA is TGTGCCAGCTCACCGGTGGCAGTCCTGGGGGGGAATGAGCAGTTCTTC. This translates into CASSPVAVLGGNEQFF.

This clone was observed once. The chain joins TRBV28 to TRBJ1-2, with 7 bases identical to TRBD1. The V segment lost 6 bases and the J segment 0 bases; nucleotides outside the gene matches: 7. CDR1 and CDR2 (germline): MDHEN, SYDVKM. The CDR3 covers 15 residues. The CDR3 nucleotides read TGTGCCAGCAGCCAGGGGGGGGCTCCTAACTATGGCTACACCTTC. Its protein is CASSQGGAPNYGYTF.

The chain employs TRBV18 and TRBJ1-2, with 7 bases that match TRBD1. Germline V CDR1 and CDR2: KGHSH, LQKENI. J gave up 4 bases and V 3 bases, and 11 bases lay outside the gene matches. CDR3 length: 16 amino acids. CDR3 coding DNA: TGTGCCAGCTCACCGCCAACAGGGGATGGGGTCTATGGCTACACCTTC. Encoded protein: CASSPPTGDGVYGYTF.

V and J are TRBV6-6 and TRBJ1-4, with no clear D. Germline lookup yields CDR1 MNHNY and CDR2 SVGAGI (reference sequence). The V end was cut by 0 bases, the J end by 8 bases, with 10 bases between. The CDR3 loop spans 14 amino acids. The CDR3 bases are TGTGCCAGCAGTTACTCAGGCGGGAACGAAAAACTGTTTTTT. This encodes CASSYSGGNEKLFF.

This chain uses TRBV29-1 with TRBJ1-5; TRBD1 might be the D (5 bases). Trimming shortened V by 5 bases and J by 0 bases, and 11 bases separated the two germline ends. Per the germline V gene, CDR1 is SQVTM and CDR2 is ANQGSEA. This CDR3 has 14 residues. The CDR3 DNA sequence: TGCAGCGTTTCAGGGCCGAATAGCAATCAGCCCCAGCATTTT. As protein: CSVSGPNSNQPQHF.

The rearrangement joins TRBV15 to TRBJ1-5; D call uncertain. V gave up 0 bases and J gave up 1 base, with 13 bases separating them. This CDR3 region has 17 residues. Germline V gene data show CDR1 as LNHNV and CDR2 as YYDKDF (reference sequence). The CDR3 protein is CATSRDLRQPSNQPQHF. The CDR3 DNA reads as TGTGCCACCAGCAGAGATTTAAGGCAGCCAAGCAATCAGCCCCAGCATTTT.